Included here is one TCR beta chain sequence, with context. The data derive from a study of blood T cell repertoires in COVID-19. Study summary: Samples of COVID-19 (acute and convalescent) were obtained from the United States, Italy and Spain.

Cohorts were based on clinical histories the participants reported. The CDR3 spans 14 residues. V lost 3 bases, J lost 0 bases, and 8 bases lay in between. CDR1 and CDR2 (germline): SEHNR, FQNEAQ (reference sequence). Only in-frame clones appear in the TCRdb table, and some are missing; sequencing was by immunoSEQ multiplex PCR. The repertoire holds approximately 270,000 clones, with about nine tenths as singletons. The clonotype originates from a woman in her sixties or seventies who had recovered from COVID-19. The chain has TRBV7-9 and TRBJ1-1; possible D gene TRBD1, 5 bases. The sample taken for sequencing was PBMCs or T cells enriched from blood (not recorded which). This CDR3 reads CASSLAGMNTEAFF. The CDR3 DNA reads as TGTGCCAGCAGCTTGGCAGGGATGAACACTGAAGCTTTCTTT. The entire variable domain, with the rest obtained from reference TRBV7-9 and TRBJ1-1, is as follows: DTGVSQNPRHKITKRGQNVTFRCDPISEHNRLYWYRQTLGQGPEFLTYFQNEAQLEKSRLLSDRFSAERPKGSFSTLEIQRTEQGDSAMYLCASSLAGMNTEAFFGQGTRLTVV.